This T cell receptor beta chain was profiled in a study of early T cells in non-severe SARS-CoV-2 infection. Across the whole study: From unsorted whole blood, bulk RNA was sequenced, and the chains remained unpaired.

The CDR3 runs to 15 residues. Trimming took 3 bases from V and 6 from J, leaving 18 bases between them. CDR1 is LGHNA and CDR2 is YNFKEQ in the germline V gene. Individual cDNA molecules received unique molecular identifiers. TCRdb re-called the 5' RACE reads with MiXCR, one entry per CDR3 protein. The sample includes some 34,000 distinct CDR3 sequences, 9.9% of them seen just once. This clonotype appeared many times. This TCR was recovered from an adult who was a healthcare worker with PCR-confirmed SARS-CoV-2 infection or an uninfected control (not recorded which). The chain uses TRBV4-2 and TRBJ2-7; D may be TRBD1 (6 bases). The specimen sequenced was whole blood. In DNA form, the CDR3 reads TGTGCCAGCAGCCACGACCAAACAGGGCCTGCCGAGCAGTACTTC. Its translation: CASSHDQTGPAEQYF.